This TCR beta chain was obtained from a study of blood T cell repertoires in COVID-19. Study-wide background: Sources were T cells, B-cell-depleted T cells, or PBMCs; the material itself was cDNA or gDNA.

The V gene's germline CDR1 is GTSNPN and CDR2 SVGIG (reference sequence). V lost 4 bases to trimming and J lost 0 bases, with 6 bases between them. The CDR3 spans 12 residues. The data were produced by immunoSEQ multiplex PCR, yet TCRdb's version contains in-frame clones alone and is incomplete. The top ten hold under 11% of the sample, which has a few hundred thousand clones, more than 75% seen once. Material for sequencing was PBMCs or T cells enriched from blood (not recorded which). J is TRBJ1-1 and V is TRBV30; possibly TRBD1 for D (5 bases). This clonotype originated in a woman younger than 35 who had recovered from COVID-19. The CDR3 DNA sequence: TGTGCCTGGACAGGGTTGAACACTGAAGCTTTCTTT. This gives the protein CAWTGLNTEAFF. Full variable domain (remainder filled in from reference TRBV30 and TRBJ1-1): SQTIHQWPATLVQPVGSPLSLECTVEGTSNPNLYWYRQAAGRGLQLLFYSVGIGQISSEVPQNLSASRPQDRQFILSSKKLLLSDSGFYLCAWTGLNTEAFFGQGTRLTVV.